This is a list of T cell receptor beta chains from one sample in a study of T cells in Graves' hyperthyroidism and ophthalmopathy. From the multiplex PCR reads, TCRdb called clonotypes with MiXCR, one entry per CDR3 protein. The profile shows approximately 590,000 distinct CDR3 sequences, approximately 14% of them singletons. The specimen was blood. These receptors were obtained from a woman between 25 and 40 years old with Graves' hyperthyroidism. The CDR3 runs from the conserved cysteine through the conserved F or W. The order of the fields is D gene, J gene, clone size, V gene, CDR3 protein, CDR3 DNA. A D gene is named only where the DNA matches it firmly. Clone size is shown for a subset of rows, as once, few, many or a class of expanded clone.

d_call: TRBD1; j_call: TRBJ1-2; clone_size: few; v_call: TRBV20-1; cdr3_aa: CSARNRGIVYGYTF; cdr3_nt: TGCAGTGCTAGGAACAGGGGGATAGTTTATGGCTACACCTTC
d_call: TRBD1; j_call: TRBJ2-7; clone_size: once; v_call: TRBV6-1; cdr3_aa: CASSDYRDRAYEQYF; cdr3_nt: TGTGCCAGCAGTGACTACCGGGACAGGGCCTACGAGCAGTACTTC
d_call: TRBD2; j_call: TRBJ2-7; clone_size: many; v_call: TRBV7-8; cdr3_aa: CASSSARLAGYILYEQYF; cdr3_nt: TGTGCCAGCAGCTCCGCGAGGCTAGCGGGCTATATCCTCTACGAGCAGTACTTC
d_call: TRBD2; j_call: TRBJ2-3; clone_size: many; v_call: TRBV20-1; cdr3_aa: CSASSLAGDTDTQYF; cdr3_nt: TGCAGTGCTAGTTCACTAGCGGGGGACACAGATACGCAGTATTTT
d_call: TRBD1; j_call: TRBJ1-2; clone_size: many; v_call: TRBV5-6; cdr3_aa: CASSLVGTVNYGYTF; cdr3_nt: TGTGCCAGCAGCCTGGTGGGGACAGTTAACTATGGCTACACCTTC
d_call: .; j_call: TRBJ2-6; clone_size: many; v_call: TRBV29-1; cdr3_aa: CSVETGTGANVLTF; cdr3_nt: TGCAGCGTTGAAACGGGAACTGGGGCCAACGTCCTGACTTTC
d_call: .; j_call: TRBJ2-7; clone_size: many; v_call: TRBV20-1; cdr3_aa: CSAVGGLTYEQYF; cdr3_nt: TGCAGTGCGGTGGGAGGACTAACCTACGAGCAGTACTTC
d_call: .; j_call: TRBJ2-7; clone_size: few; v_call: TRBV7-3; cdr3_aa: CASSPGVGSYEQYF; cdr3_nt: TGTGCCAGCAGCCCAGGGGTCGGCTCCTACGAGCAGTACTTC
d_call: TRBD1; j_call: TRBJ1-1; clone_size: few; v_call: TRBV20-1; cdr3_aa: CSASSGRGFSEAFF; cdr3_nt: TGCAGTGCTAGCTCTGGCAGGGGGTTCTCGGAAGCTTTCTTT
d_call: .; j_call: TRBJ2-6; clone_size: few; v_call: TRBV2; cdr3_aa: CASSEGGGLGANVLTF; cdr3_nt: TGTGCCAGCAGTGAAGGCGGAGGGCTCGGGGCCAACGTCCTGACTTTC
d_call: TRBD2; j_call: TRBJ2-7; clone_size: many; v_call: TRBV11-2; cdr3_aa: CASSLAGWSGGLYEQYF; cdr3_nt: TGTGCCAGCAGCTTAGCCGGCTGGAGCGGGGGTTTATACGAGCAGTACTTC
d_call: .; j_call: TRBJ2-3; clone_size: .; v_call: TRBV10-2; cdr3_aa: CASSSSTTDTQCF; cdr3_nt: TGCGCCAGCAGTAGTAGCACTACAGATACGCAGTGTTTT
d_call: .; j_call: TRBJ1-5; clone_size: .; v_call: TRBV6-1; cdr3_aa: CASSKQGQPQHF; cdr3_nt: TGTGCCAGCAGTAAGCAGGGCCAGCCCCAGCATTTT
d_call: TRBD2; j_call: TRBJ2-7; clone_size: .; v_call: TRBV7-9; cdr3_aa: CASSLPLAGGAYEQYF; cdr3_nt: TGTGCCAGCAGCTTACCACTAGCGGGAGGCGCCTACGAGCAGTACTTC
d_call: .; j_call: TRBJ2-7; clone_size: many; v_call: TRBV12-3/TRBV12-4; cdr3_aa: CASRPRRGYEQYF; cdr3_nt: TGTGCCAGCAGACCCAGACGGGGCTACGAGCAGTACTTC
d_call: .; j_call: TRBJ1-2; clone_size: many; v_call: TRBV30; cdr3_aa: CAWGTQNPSPNYGYTF; cdr3_nt: TGTGCCTGGGGTACTCAAAACCCGAGCCCCAACTATGGCTACACCTTC
d_call: .; j_call: TRBJ2-3; clone_size: .; v_call: TRBV20-1; cdr3_aa: CSASRISGPTDTQYF; cdr3_nt: TGCAGTGCTAGTCGGATTAGCGGACCCACAGATACGCAGTATTTT
d_call: TRBD1; j_call: TRBJ2-7; clone_size: few; v_call: TRBV7-9; cdr3_aa: CASSIYQGAEEQYF; cdr3_nt: TGTGCCAGCAGTATTTATCAGGGGGCAGAAGAGCAGTACTTC
d_call: .; j_call: TRBJ2-5; clone_size: many; v_call: TRBV11-2; cdr3_aa: CASSPRVGETQYF; cdr3_nt: TGTGCCAGCAGCCCAAGAGTGGGAGAGACCCAGTACTTC
d_call: TRBD2; j_call: TRBJ2-7; clone_size: many; v_call: TRBV6-1; cdr3_aa: CASRPGLAMNEQYF; cdr3_nt: TGTGCCAGCAGACCGGGACTAGCGATGAACGAGCAGTACTTC
d_call: .; j_call: TRBJ2-7; clone_size: few; v_call: TRBV4-2; cdr3_aa: CASSQESRPEQYF; cdr3_nt: TGTGCCAGCAGCCAAGAGAGCCGACCCGAGCAGTACTTC
d_call: .; j_call: TRBJ2-2; clone_size: .; v_call: TRBV6-2/TRBV6-3; cdr3_aa: CASSYGILAPNTGELFF; cdr3_nt: TGTGCCAGCAGTTACGGTATCCTAGCCCCGAACACCGGGGAGCTGTTTTTT
d_call: TRBD1; j_call: TRBJ2-5; clone_size: many; v_call: TRBV6-2/TRBV6-3; cdr3_aa: CASRPGTGEETQYF; cdr3_nt: TGTGCCAGCAGACCCGGGACAGGGGAAGAGACCCAGTACTTC
d_call: .; j_call: TRBJ2-7; clone_size: .; v_call: TRBV5-1; cdr3_aa: CASSLEILGGEQYF; cdr3_nt: TGCGCCAGCAGCTTGGAAATCCTTGGGGGGGAGCAGTACTTC
d_call: TRBD2; j_call: TRBJ2-7; clone_size: .; v_call: TRBV28; cdr3_aa: CASSPIFGASGSTYEQYF; cdr3_nt: TGTGCCAGCAGTCCCATTTTCGGGGCTAGCGGGAGCACCTACGAGCAGTACTTC
d_call: .; j_call: TRBJ2-7; clone_size: few; v_call: TRBV15; cdr3_aa: CATSRPPGDEQYF; cdr3_nt: TGTGCCACCAGCAGGCCTCCAGGGGACGAGCAGTACTTC
d_call: .; j_call: TRBJ1-4; clone_size: few; v_call: TRBV6-6; cdr3_aa: CASSYLHEGGGEKLFF; cdr3_nt: TGTGCCAGCAGTTACCTCCACGAGGGAGGTGGTGAAAAACTGTTTTTT
d_call: .; j_call: TRBJ1-6; clone_size: many; v_call: TRBV12-3/TRBV12-4; cdr3_aa: CASSFGSRVGSPLHF; cdr3_nt: TGTGCCAGCAGTTTCGGGTCCAGGGTGGGTTCACCCCTCCACTTT
d_call: .; j_call: TRBJ2-1; clone_size: .; v_call: TRBV5-1; cdr3_aa: CASSSGQNNNEQFF; cdr3_nt: TGCGCCAGCAGCTCAGGACAGAACAACAATGAGCAGTTCTTC
d_call: TRBD2; j_call: TRBJ2-1; clone_size: many; v_call: TRBV2; cdr3_aa: CASSPRTSVYNEQFF; cdr3_nt: TGTGCCAGCAGTCCCAGGACTAGCGTCTACAATGAGCAGTTCTTC
d_call: TRBD1; j_call: TRBJ2-4; clone_size: many; v_call: TRBV29-1; cdr3_aa: CSARQGSQRDIQYF; cdr3_nt: TGCAGCGCCCGACAGGGGAGCCAAAGGGACATTCAGTACTTC
d_call: .; j_call: TRBJ1-4; clone_size: .; v_call: TRBV25-1; cdr3_aa: CASSEILARDEKLFF; cdr3_nt: TGTGCCAGCAGTGAAATCTTGGCTCGCGATGAAAAACTGTTTTTT
d_call: .; j_call: TRBJ2-3; clone_size: many; v_call: TRBV3-1; cdr3_aa: CATSWGDTQYF; cdr3_nt: TGTGCCACCAGTTGGGGGGATACGCAGTATTTT
d_call: TRBD1; j_call: TRBJ1-1; clone_size: few; v_call: TRBV6-1; cdr3_aa: CASSETPPGRQGSPFF; cdr3_nt: TGTGCCAGCAGTGAAACCCCTCCTGGTCGACAGGGCTCGCCTTTCTTT
d_call: TRBD1; j_call: TRBJ1-1; clone_size: few; v_call: TRBV4-1; cdr3_aa: CASSRDRERHFATEAFF; cdr3_nt: TGCGCCAGCAGCCGGGACAGGGAAAGGCACTTTGCCACTGAAGCTTTCTTT
d_call: TRBD2; j_call: TRBJ2-1; clone_size: many; v_call: TRBV7-2; cdr3_aa: CASRKGGSLWNEQFF; cdr3_nt: TGTGCCAGCAGAAAAGGCGGGAGTCTATGGAATGAGCAGTTCTTC
d_call: TRBD1; j_call: TRBJ2-7; clone_size: .; v_call: TRBV6-1; cdr3_aa: CASSEARIPELDRGGNEQCF; cdr3_nt: TGTGCCAGCAGTGAAGCGCGGATCCCCGAACTGGACAGGGGTGGGAACGAGCAGTGCTTC
d_call: .; j_call: TRBJ2-4; clone_size: few; v_call: TRBV5-5; cdr3_aa: CASGGGKNIQYF; cdr3_nt: TGTGCCAGCGGGGGTGGCAAAAACATTCAGTACTTC
d_call: .; j_call: TRBJ2-7; clone_size: few; v_call: TRBV20-1; cdr3_aa: CSARDLSVGGPSSYEQYF; cdr3_nt: TGCAGTGCTAGAGATCTTTCCGTAGGGGGGCCCAGCTCCTACGAGCAGTACTTC
d_call: .; j_call: TRBJ1-5; clone_size: many; v_call: TRBV6-2/TRBV6-3; cdr3_aa: CASSYSGGLRSNQPQHF; cdr3_nt: TGTGCCAGCAGTTACTCGGGCGGGCTCAGAAGCAATCAGCCCCAGCATTTT
d_call: .; j_call: TRBJ1-6; clone_size: .; v_call: TRBV5-6; cdr3_aa: CASSLPQYNSPLHF; cdr3_nt: TGTGCCAGCAGCTTACCCCAATATAATTCACCCCTCCACTTT
d_call: TRBD1; j_call: TRBJ1-1; clone_size: few; v_call: TRBV29-1; cdr3_aa: CSVGQGVPEAFF; cdr3_nt: TGCAGCGTTGGACAGGGGGTTCCTGAAGCTTTCTTT
d_call: TRBD2; j_call: TRBJ2-2; clone_size: .; v_call: TRBV19; cdr3_aa: CASTSTSGSPGELFF; cdr3_nt: TGTGCCAGTACCTCCACTAGCGGGAGCCCCGGGGAGCTGTTTTTT
d_call: .; j_call: TRBJ2-2; clone_size: .; v_call: TRBV6-4; cdr3_aa: CASSVDGDTGELFF; cdr3_nt: TGTGCCAGCAGTGTTGACGGAGACACCGGGGAGCTGTTTTTT